These T cell receptor beta chains were read from a single sample in a study of cytotoxic CD8 clonotypes in ibrutinib-treated CLL. Sequencing was performed with immunoSEQ multiplex PCR; in TCRdb, only in-frame clones are kept and a portion is missing. The data show 150,000 to 200,000 clones, approximately 91% seen once. The sample consisted of PBMCs, taken at disease progression, from a patient treated with ibrutinib. These receptors all come from a human donor with chronic lymphocytic leukemia. Each CDR3 is given with its conserved first and last residue. The size of a clone is reported for some rows only, either as once, few or many, or as a class for expanded clones.

>TRBJ1-3|TRBV6-6|.
CASSFGGQTSGNTIYF
>TRBJ2-5|TRBV27|.
CASSLSRLRGWETQYF
>TRBJ2-5|TRBV19|few
CASSRFRGGYQETQYF
>TRBJ1-2|TRBV2|.
CASSETDYGYTF
>TRBJ1-4|TRBV27|.
CASSSRPKTGGVPEKLFF
>TRBJ2-3|TRBV21-1|few
CASSKGGRDRGHGTDTQYF
>TRBJ1-4|TRBV10-1|.
CASSRNSLGNGTNEKLFF
>TRBJ1-1|TRBV29-1|few
CSVGTNTEAFF
>TRBJ1-2|TRBV5-4|once
CASSSNRDGYTF
>TRBJ1-2|TRBV7-6|.
CASSLGTRDYGYTF
>TRBJ1-4|TRBV9|.
CASSSTGGYGEKLFF
>TRBJ2-5|TRBV4-2|once
CASSQGRQETQYF